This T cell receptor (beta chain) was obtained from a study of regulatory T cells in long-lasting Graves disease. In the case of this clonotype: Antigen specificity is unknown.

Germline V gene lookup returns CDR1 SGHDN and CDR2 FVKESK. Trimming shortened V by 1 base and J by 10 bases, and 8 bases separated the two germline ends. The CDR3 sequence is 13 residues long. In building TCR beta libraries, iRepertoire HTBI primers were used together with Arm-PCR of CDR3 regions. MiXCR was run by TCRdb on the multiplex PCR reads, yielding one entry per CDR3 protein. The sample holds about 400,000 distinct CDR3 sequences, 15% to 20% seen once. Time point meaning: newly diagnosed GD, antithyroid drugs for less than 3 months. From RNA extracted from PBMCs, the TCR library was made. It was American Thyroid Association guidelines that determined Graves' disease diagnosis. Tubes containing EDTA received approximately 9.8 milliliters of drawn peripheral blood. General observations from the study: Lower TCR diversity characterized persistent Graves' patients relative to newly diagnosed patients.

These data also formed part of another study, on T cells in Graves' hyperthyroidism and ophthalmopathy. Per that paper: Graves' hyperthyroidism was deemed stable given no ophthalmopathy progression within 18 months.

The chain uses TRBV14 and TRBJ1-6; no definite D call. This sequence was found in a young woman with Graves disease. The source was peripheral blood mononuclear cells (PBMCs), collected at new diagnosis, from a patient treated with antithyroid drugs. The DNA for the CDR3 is TGTGCCAGCAGCCAAGTTTCGGGGTCACCCCTCCACTTT. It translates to CASSQVSGSPLHF.